The following is a T cell receptor (beta chain) sequence with its context. Per the germline V gene, CDR1 is WSHSY and CDR2 is SAAADI. V lost 5 bases to trimming and J lost 2 bases, with 9 bases between them. The CDR3 is 13 amino acids. Researchers sorted participants into cohorts using their self-reported clinical history. The data belong to a study of blood T cell repertoires in COVID-19. Clones were read by immunoSEQ multiplex PCR, and TCRdb kept only the in-frame ones, dropping some. The profile shows 350,000 to 450,000 clones, just over 90% of them singletons. The genes are TRBV10-2 and TRBJ1-2; a weak D match, TRBD1 (5 bases). The clonotype originates from a woman aged 40 to 55 who had been exposed to COVID-19. Sequenced: PBMCs or T cells enriched from blood (not recorded which). The CDR3 nucleotides read TGCGCCAGCAGTAATCCAGGGAACTATGGCTACACCTTC. Translating it yields CASSNPGNYGYTF.